This T cell receptor (beta chain) was recorded in a study of T cells in Graves' hyperthyroidism and ophthalmopathy. In the study overall: Peripheral blood was obtained at initial diagnosis, preceding any treatment.

Study conclusions and caveats: The model's output predicted ophthalmopathy at a median of approximately 6.5 months prior to onset.

From germline, CDR1 is MNHNS and CDR2 SASEGT. V lost 7 bases, J lost 4 bases, and 10 bases lay in between. CDR3 length equals 13 residues. Amplification of TCR beta CDR3 regions used RNA as the template. Using the HTBI primer set, a first-round RT-PCR was run on the TCR CDR3. MiXCR, run by TCRdb on the multiplex PCR reads, gives a single entry per CDR3 protein. The top ten clones hold 17% of a sample with fewer than 700,000 distinct CDR3 sequences, 17% of them seen once. Ophthalmopathy patients had Clinical Activity Score at least 3, NOSPECS grade at least 4, duration under 3 months. Comment on this clonotype: Its cognate antigen is unknown.

Sequencing was carried out using blood. This clonotype originated in a woman younger than 30 with Graves' ophthalmopathy. The chain employs TRBV6-1 and TRBJ2-2, with TRBD1 as a possible D gene (5 bases). CDR3 protein: CASKGAFTGELFF. The CDR3 nucleotides are TGTGCCAGCAAAGGGGCGTTCACCGGGGAGCTGTTTTTT.